These 21 T cell receptor beta chains originate from one sample sequenced in a study of blood T cell repertoires in COVID-19. Sequencing used immunoSEQ multiplex PCR; TCRdb keeps in-frame clones, though not all of them. This sample has 200,000 to 250,000 clones, with around 83% found just once. The sample comprised peripheral blood. These receptors originate from a man in his fifties with active or convalescent COVID-19.

This chain uses TRBV15 with TRBJ2-5; no reliable D call. Trimming cost V 0 bases and J 2 bases, with 7 bases left between them. Per the germline V gene, CDR1 is LNHNV and CDR2 is YYDKDF (reference sequence). The CDR3 runs 14 residues. CDR3 coding DNA: TGTGCCACCAGCAGAGATATACAGCAAGAGACCCAGTACTTC. Its translation is CATSRDIQQETQYF.

The chain links TRBV7-3 to TRBJ2-1; 10 bases fit TRBD2. This CDR3 spans 16 amino acids. The germline CDR1 and CDR2 sequences are SGHTA and FQGTGA. With V trimmed by 5 bases and J by 4 bases, 8 bases remained unmatched. This chain's CDR3 is CASSPQAGGIYNEQFF. The CDR3 nucleotides are TGTGCCAGCAGCCCCCAAGCGGGAGGGATTTACAATGAGCAGTTCTTC.

This chain connects TRBV15 to TRBJ1-4; D unclear. Germline CDR1 reads LNHNV; CDR2 reads YYDKDF (reference sequence). V shed 6 bases and J shed 8 bases, with 16 bases lying between them. The length of the CDR3 is 14 residues. CDR3 loop: CATSGRGLREKLFF. The CDR3 coding sequence is TGTGCCACCAGTGGTCGGGGTCTAAGGGAAAAACTGTTTTTT.

CDR3 sequence: CASRSRGTPDTQYF. The CDR3, as DNA: TGTGCCAGCAGGAGCAGGGGTACCCCAGATACGCAGTATTTT. The rearrangement links TRBV6-5 to TRBJ2-3; a weak D match, TRBD1 (6 bases). Trimming removed 6 bases from V and 4 bases from J, with 14 bases in between. CDR1 and CDR2 (germline): MNHEY, SVGAGI. The CDR3 spans 14 residues.

This sequence joins TRBV24-1 and TRBJ2-1; 12 bases are a match to TRBD2. Germline V CDR1 and CDR2: KGHDR, SFDVKD. The V and J ends lost 3 bases and 7 bases, in that order; junction bases with no gene match: 9. CDR3 length: 17 amino acids. CDR3 DNA sequence: TGTGCCACCAGTGATGTGGGTACTAGCGGGGGGATAAATGAGCAGTTCTTC. This sequence encodes CATSDVGTSGGINEQFF.

The chain employs TRBV7-6 and TRBJ2-1; 11 bases match TRBD2. The V gene's germline CDR1 is SGHVS and CDR2 FNYEAQ. CDR3 size: 16 residues. V was pared by 4 bases and J by 6 bases, with 8 bases of the junction left unmatched. CDR3 in DNA: TGTGCCAGCAGCTCAAAAATAGCGGGGGGGCGCAATGAGCAGTTCTTC. Translated, it gives CASSSKIAGGRNEQFF.

This chain joins TRBV5-4 and TRBJ1-2, with 7 bases identical to TRBD1. The CDR3 is made up of 13 amino acids. The germline gives CDR1 SGHNT, CDR2 YYREEE (reference sequence). V dropped 6 bases and J dropped 8; count of bases not matched to a gene: 10. The CDR3 loop reads CASTQGGSGGYTF. The DNA of the CDR3 is TGTGCCAGCACCCAAGGGGGCTCGGGGGGCTACACCTTC.

The gene calls are TRBV6-5 and TRBJ1-5, with D possibly TRBD1 on 5 matching bases. Germline loops: CDR1 MNHEY, CDR2 SVGAGI. The V gene lost 8 bases and the J gene lost 3 bases, with 17 bases spanning the gap. The CDR3 is 15 residues long. The CDR3 region is CASSVSDSLNQPQHF. In DNA, the CDR3 is TGTGCCAGCTCAGTATCCGACAGCCTCAATCAGCCCCAGCATTTT.

The chain employs TRBV5-1 and TRBJ1-6; 9 bases agree with TRBD1. The CDR3 has 16 amino acids. Germline V gene data show CDR1 as SGHRS and CDR2 as YFSETQ. The J segment lost 6 bases and the V segment lost 4 bases, leaving 8 bases of the junction unmatched. In nucleotides, the CDR3 is TGCGCCAGCAGCGACTACAGGGGGCCGGGTAATTCACCCCTCCACTTT. It translates to CASSDYRGPGNSPLHF. Looking up the rest from reference TRBV5-1 and TRBJ1-6 gives the full variable domain: KAGVTQTPRYLIKTRGQQVTLSCSPISGHRSVSWYQQTPGQGLQFLFEYFSETQRNKGNFPGRFSGRQFSNSRSEMNVSTLELGDSALYLCASSDYRGPGNSPLHFGNGTRLTVT.

The chain couples TRBV18 to TRBJ2-3, with 8 bases that match TRBD2. Germline V gene data show CDR1 as KGHSH and CDR2 as LQKENI. The CDR3 length is 17 residues. V lost 0 bases and J lost 2; bases outside the gene matches: 7. The DNA of the CDR3 is TGTGCCAGCTCACCACCCAGCGGGGGACCAAACACAGATACGCAGTATTTT. It is translated as CASSPPSGGPNTDTQYF.

This chain joins TRBV11-2 and TRBJ1-6; 8 bases align to TRBD1. CDR3 size: 16 residues. Germline CDR1 is SGHAT and CDR2 is FQNNGV. The V gene end was trimmed by 0 bases and the J gene end by 10 bases; junction bases not matched to a gene: 8. Here the CDR3 reads CASSLDPDRGGSPLHF. DNA of the CDR3: TGTGCCAGCAGCTTAGACCCCGACAGGGGAGGCTCACCCCTCCACTTT.

The CDR3 reads CASSLSVLAGGTDTQYF. The DNA for the CDR3 is TGTGCCAGCAGCTTATCGGTCCTAGCGGGGGGCACAGATACGCAGTATTTT. The chain combines TRBV7-3 with TRBJ2-3, with TRBD2 matching 10 bases. The CDR3 is 17 residues long. The junction had 6 bases not matched to a gene; V was cut back by 2 bases and J by 1 base. Germline loops: CDR1 SGHTA, CDR2 FQGTGA.

The rearrangement links TRBV5-4 to TRBJ1-1; 7 bases align to TRBD1. The CDR3 covers 14 residues. Germline V gene lookup returns CDR1 SGHNT and CDR2 YYREEE (reference sequence). The V segment lost 5 bases and the J segment 3 bases; nucleotides outside the gene matches: 7. CDR3 DNA sequence: TGTGCCAGCAGGGCGCCGGGACAGTACACTGAAGCTTTCTTT. As protein: CASRAPGQYTEAFF. Using reference TRBV5-4 and TRBJ1-1 for the parts outside the CDR3, the full variable domain is ETGVTQSPTHLIKTRGQQVTLRCSSQSGHNTVSWYQQALGQGPQFIFQYYREEENGRGNFPPRFSGLQFPNYSSELNVNALELDDSALYLCASRAPGQYTEAFFGQGTRLTVV.

The chain has TRBV2 and TRBJ1-2; unclear D gene. The CDR3 sequence is 12 residues long. The V and J ends lost 4 bases and 8 bases respectively, with 11 bases between them. CDR1 and CDR2 from the germline V gene are SNHLY and FYNNEI. The CDR3 DNA sequence: TGTGCCAGCAGTGTAGGGCGGGAGGGCTACACCTTC. This sequence encodes CASSVGREGYTF.

The V and J genes are TRBV6-2 or TRBV6-3 and TRBJ2-2; 11 bases are shared with TRBD2. Germline V CDR1 and CDR2: MNHEY, SVGEGT. V lost 5 bases and J lost 0; bases outside the gene matches: 8. This CDR3 comprises 18 residues. For the CDR3, the DNA is TGTGCCAGCAGTGACCCGGGACTAGCGGCCACGAACACCGGGGAGCTGTTTTTT. It translates to CASSDPGLAATNTGELFF.

The chain is built from TRBV5-1 and TRBJ1-6; 12 nucleotides agree with TRBD1. The ends lost 3 bases at V and 9 bases at J; junction bases unmatched: 10. From germline, CDR1 is SGHRS and CDR2 YFSETQ. CDR3 size: 17 residues. The DNA of the CDR3 is TGCGCCAGCAGCTCCTCAATAGGGACAGGGGGCGGTTCACCCCTCCACTTT. It specifies CASSSSIGTGGGSPLHF. Together with reference TRBV5-1 and TRBJ1-6, the CDR3 gives the full variable domain: KAGVTQTPRYLIKTRGQQVTLSCSPISGHRSVSWYQQTPGQGLQFLFEYFSETQRNKGNFPGRFSGRQFSNSRSEMNVSTLELGDSALYLCASSSSIGTGGGSPLHFGNGTRLTVT.

This clone has just one count. The V call is TRBV3-1 (or the pseudogene TRBV3-2), the J call TRBJ2-3; TRBD2 matches at 8 bases. This CDR3 has 16 residues. The V segment lost 6 bases and the J segment 4 bases; nucleotides outside the gene matches: 12. Germline CDR1 LGHDT, CDR2 YNNKEL (reference sequence). In nucleotides, the CDR3 is TGTGCCAGCAGGTTGCCGGGACTAGAGGGCCCAGATACGCAGTATTTT. It yields the protein CASRLPGLEGPDTQYF.

This clone turned up a few times. The chain has TRBV7-8 and TRBJ2-1; 9 bases agree with TRBD2. Germline V gene sequence: CDR1 SGHVS, CDR2 FQNEAQ. The CDR3 is made up of 15 amino acids. Trimming removed 6 bases from V and 6 bases from J; junction bases left unmatched: 9. The CDR3 DNA sequence: TGTGCCAGCAGGCTACCGGGACTAGCTGCCAATGAGCAGTTCTTC. It is translated as CASRLPGLAANEQFF.

The chain employs TRBV4-2 and TRBJ1-2, with D unresolved. The V end was cut by 1 base, the J end by 4 bases, with 7 bases between. This CDR3 spans 13 amino acids. Germline V gives CDR1 LGHNA, CDR2 YNFKEQ. The CDR3 DNA reads TGTGCCAGCAGCCAAGTTTCCAGCTATGGCTACACCTTC. This sequence encodes CASSQVSSYGYTF.

This chain joins TRBV11-2 and TRBJ1-6; D remains ambiguous. The germline V gene has CDR1 SGHAT and CDR2 FQNNGV. The CDR3 has 19 residues. V shed 1 base and J shed 0 bases, with 16 bases lying between them. This CDR3 is CASSLAAPKRSSYNSPLHF. The CDR3 DNA sequence: TGTGCCAGCAGCTTAGCCGCCCCGAAGAGAAGCTCCTATAATTCACCCCTCCACTTT.

The gene calls are TRBV18 and TRBJ2-7; 8 bases agree with TRBD2. This CDR3 is built from 14 residues. Germline V gene lookup returns CDR1 KGHSH and CDR2 LQKENI. The V and J ends lost 3 bases and 5 bases, in that order; junction bases with no gene match: 6. CDR3 in DNA: TGTGCCAGCTCACCCCCCGGGGGGGGGAACGAGCAGTACTTC. It encodes CASSPPGGGNEQYF.